A single sample gave rise to the 8 T cell receptor beta chains below, sequenced in a study of molecular identifiers for immune sequencing clone quantification. In TCRdb, the PCR reads were re-called with MiXCR into one record per CDR3 protein. Among 300,000 to 400,000 distinct CDR3 sequences listed, around a fifth were seen once. The specimen sequenced was naive CD8+ T cells from blood, with Jurkat cell RNA spiked in. Subset meaning: FACS-sorted CD8+CD4-CCR7+CD45RA+ naive T cells. The receptors were sampled from a human donor in good health. Some libraries in this study had Jurkat cell RNA spiked in.

Concerning this clonotype: Possible read error: a much larger clone is one base away. V and J are TRBV11-2 and TRBJ1-5; 7 bases line up with TRBD1. Per germline, CDR1 SGHAT and CDR2 FQNNGV. This CDR3 has 15 amino acids. The J segment lost 6 bases and the V segment lost 2 bases, leaving 7 bases of the junction unmatched. Here the CDR3 reads CASSLRGRGGQPQHF. The DNA of the CDR3 is TGTGCCAGCAGCTTAAGGGGCAGGGGGGGTCAGCCCCAGCATTTT.

The table lists this clonotype with many counts. The junction differs from germline at one of its ends, possibly a read error. The chain couples TRBV4-1 to TRBJ2-7; 11 bases align to TRBD1. Germline CDR1 and CDR2: MGHRA and YSYEKL. This CDR3 region has 14 residues. Here the CDR3 DNA reads TGTGCCAGCAGCCATGGACAGGGGGCGTACGAGCAGTACTTC. It specifies CASSHGQGAYEQYF.

A word on this clonotype: A much bigger clone sits one base away, suggesting this may be a read error. The chain uses TRBV29-1 and TRBJ2-1; D not certain. Between the trimmed V and J ends, which lost 3 bases and 2 bases, there was a span of 11 bases. The germline CDR1 and CDR2 sequences are SQVTM and ANQGSEA. The CDR3 loop spans 14 amino acids. CDR3 DNA: TGCAGCGTTGATTCCAGGAGCACCTACAATGAGCAGTTCTTC. It translates to CSVDSRSTYNEQFF.

At least ten counts were recorded for this clonotype. V usage is TRBV7-9 and J usage is TRBJ2-3, with D maybe TRBD1 (6 bases). The CDR3 runs 17 residues. Germline loops: CDR1 SEHNR, CDR2 FQNEAQ (reference sequence). Trimming shortened V by 5 bases and J by 1 base, and 19 bases separated the two germline ends. The CDR3 coding sequence is TGTGCCAGCAGCCAGATGTTTGGCAGGGGCGGCACAGATACGCAGTATTTT. Protein product: CASSQMFGRGGTDTQYF.

This clonotype has ten or more counts. The V gene is TRBV5-1, the J gene TRBJ2-1, with D perhaps TRBD1 or TRBD2 (5 bases each). The CDR3 length is 14 residues. Trimming left V 2 bases short and J 8 bases short, with 14 bases between. Germline V gene sequence: CDR1 SGHRS, CDR2 YFSETQ. CDR3 loop: CASSFMGPEDEQFF. CDR3 nucleotide sequence: TGCGCCAGCAGCTTCATGGGACCCGAGGATGAGCAGTTCTTC.

With respect to this clonotype: A much larger clone lies a single base off, so this may be a read error. The chain has TRBV7-2 and TRBJ2-4, with TRBD2 identical over 13 bases. Germline CDR1 SGHTA, CDR2 FQGNSA. The CDR3 has 18 residues. CDR3 in DNA: TGTGCCAGCAACTTATCACTAGCGGGAGGGGTCGTCAAAAACATTCAGTACTTC. It encodes CASNLSLAGGVVKNIQYF.

This clonotype turned up a few times. The chain's CDR3 is CASSLRTSVSSYEQYF. In nucleotides, the CDR3 is TGTGCCAGCAGCCTGAGGACTAGCGTTAGCTCCTACGAGCAGTACTTC. The V call is TRBV3-1, the J call TRBJ2-7; 9 nucleotides agree with TRBD2. V gave up 4 bases and J gave up 0 bases; unmatched junction bases: 7. The CDR3 contains 16 residues. From germline, CDR1 is LGHDT and CDR2 YNNKEL (reference sequence).

This clonotype was recorded at least ten times. The chain carries TRBV5-1 and TRBJ2-1; maybe TRBD2 (5 bases). There are 15 residues in the CDR3. The germline V gene encodes CDR1 SGHRS and CDR2 YFSETQ. V lost 2 bases to trimming and J lost 0 bases, with 9 bases between them. Here the CDR3 reads CASSFEGSSYNEQFF. As DNA, the CDR3 is TGCGCCAGCAGCTTTGAGGGAAGCTCCTACAATGAGCAGTTCTTC. Supplemented by reference TRBV5-1 and TRBJ2-1, the full variable domain reads KAGVTQTPRYLIKTRGQQVTLSCSPISGHRSVSWYQQTPGQGLQFLFEYFSETQRNKGNFPGRFSGRQFSNSRSEMNVSTLELGDSALYLCASSFEGSSYNEQFFGPGTRLTVL.